The clone carrying this T cell receptor (beta chain) was observed at least ten times. The sample is drawn from a study of identical twins. The CDR3 is 11 residues long. Trimming removed 5 bases from V and 8 bases from J, with 9 bases in between. TCRdb passed the 5' RACE reads through MiXCR, listing each CDR3 protein once. The table lists hundreds of thousands of distinct CDR3 sequences, around 5.7% of them singletons. V and J are TRBV12-3 or TRBV12-4 and TRBJ1-1; D possibly corresponds to TRBD1 (5 bases). This TCR was recovered from a man between 18 and 35 years old in good health. The sequencing sample was made of naive T cells sorted from blood. DNA for the CDR3: TGTGCCAGCAGTCAGGGTACGGAAGCTTTCTTT. Amino acid sequence: CASSQGTEAFF.